The clone carrying this T cell receptor beta chain was seen just once. No antigen is known for it. This is likely a read error, given that the CDR3 carries no conserved phenylalanine or tryptophan at its end. This specimen comes from a study of Ad26.COV2.S vaccination and SARS-CoV-2 variants. Findings and caveats of the study: Across vaccine and placebo recipients, the breadth of non-spike TCRs was similar.

Trimming left V 5 bases short and J 5 bases short, with 10 bases between. CDR3 size: 14 residues. Germline V CDR1 and CDR2: SGHTA, FQGTGA. Clones were read by immunoSEQ multiplex PCR, and TCRdb kept only the in-frame ones, dropping some. This sample carries some 350,000 clones, about 91% of them seen once, and the ten largest clones take roughly 3.9%. The sequence came from a human donor who had recovered from COVID-19. The input for sequencing was peripheral blood, taken after recovery from COVID-19. The genes are TRBV7-3 and TRBJ1-6; D might be TRBD1 (5 bases). The CDR3 DNA sequence: TGTGCCAGCAGCGTGGGGGTAAATAATTCACCCCTCCACCTT. This translates into CASSVGVNNSPLHL.